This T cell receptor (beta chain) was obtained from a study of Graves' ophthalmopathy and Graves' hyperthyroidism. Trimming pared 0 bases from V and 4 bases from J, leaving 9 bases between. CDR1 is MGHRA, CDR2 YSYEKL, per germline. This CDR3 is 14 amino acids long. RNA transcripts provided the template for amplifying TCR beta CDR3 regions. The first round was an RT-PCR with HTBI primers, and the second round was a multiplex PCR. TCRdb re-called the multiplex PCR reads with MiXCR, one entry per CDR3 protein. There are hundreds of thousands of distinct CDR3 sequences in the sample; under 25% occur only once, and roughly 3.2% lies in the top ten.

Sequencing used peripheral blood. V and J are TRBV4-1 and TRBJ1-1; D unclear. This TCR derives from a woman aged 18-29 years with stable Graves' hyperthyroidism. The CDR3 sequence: CASSQESGFTEAFF. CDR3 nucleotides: TGCGCCAGCAGCCAAGAATCCGGCTTCACTGAAGCTTTCTTT.